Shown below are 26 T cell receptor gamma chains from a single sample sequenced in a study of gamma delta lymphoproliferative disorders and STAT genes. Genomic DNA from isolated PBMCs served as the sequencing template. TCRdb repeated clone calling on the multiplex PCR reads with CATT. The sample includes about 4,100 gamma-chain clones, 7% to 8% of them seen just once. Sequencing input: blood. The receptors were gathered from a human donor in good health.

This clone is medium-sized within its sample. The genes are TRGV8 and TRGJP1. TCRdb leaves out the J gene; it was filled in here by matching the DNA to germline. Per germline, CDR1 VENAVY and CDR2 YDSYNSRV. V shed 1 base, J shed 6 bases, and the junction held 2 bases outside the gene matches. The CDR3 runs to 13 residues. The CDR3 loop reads CATWDSSGWFKIF. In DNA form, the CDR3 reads TGTGCCACCTGGGATAGTTCTGGTTGGTTCAAGATATTT.

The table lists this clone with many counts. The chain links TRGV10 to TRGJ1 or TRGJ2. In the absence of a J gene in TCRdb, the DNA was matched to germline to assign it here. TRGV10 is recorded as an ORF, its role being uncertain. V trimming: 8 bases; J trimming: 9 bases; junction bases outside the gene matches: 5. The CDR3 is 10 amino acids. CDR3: CAAWEGKKLF. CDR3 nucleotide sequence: TGTGCTGCGTGGGAGGGTAAGAAACTCTTT.

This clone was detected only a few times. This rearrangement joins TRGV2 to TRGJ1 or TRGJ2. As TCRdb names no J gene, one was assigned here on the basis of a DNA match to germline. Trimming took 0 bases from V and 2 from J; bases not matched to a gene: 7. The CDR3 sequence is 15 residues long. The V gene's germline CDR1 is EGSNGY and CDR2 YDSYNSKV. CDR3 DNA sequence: TGTGCCACCTGGGACGGGCTTGTAGATTATTATAAGAAACTCTTT. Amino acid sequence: CATWDGLVDYYKKLF.

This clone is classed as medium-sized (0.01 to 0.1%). The DNA of the CDR3 is TGTGCCTTGTGGGAGGTGAACTATAAGAAACTCTTT. Its translation is CALWEVNYKKLF. The chain recombines TRGV9 with TRGJ1 or TRGJ2. No J gene is reported in TCRdb; it was inferred here by comparing the DNA with germline. The germline V gene encodes CDR1 GITISATS and CDR2 ISYDGTV (reference sequence). The trim removed 0 bases at V and 7 bases at J, leaving 3 bases unmatched. CDR3 length equals 12 residues.

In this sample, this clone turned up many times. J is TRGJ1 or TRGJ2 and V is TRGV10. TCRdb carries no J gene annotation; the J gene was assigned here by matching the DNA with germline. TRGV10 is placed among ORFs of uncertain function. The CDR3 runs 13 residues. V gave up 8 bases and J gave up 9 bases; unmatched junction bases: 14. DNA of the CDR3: TGTGCTGCGTGGGACCCGTCCTGGGGTAAGAAACTCTTT. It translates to CAAWDPSWGKKLF.

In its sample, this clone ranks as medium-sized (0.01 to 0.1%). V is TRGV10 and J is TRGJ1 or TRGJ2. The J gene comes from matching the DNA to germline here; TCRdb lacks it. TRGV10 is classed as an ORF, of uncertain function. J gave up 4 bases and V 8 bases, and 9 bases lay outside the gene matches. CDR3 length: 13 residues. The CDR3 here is CAAWAKPYYKKLF. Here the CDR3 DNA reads TGTGCTGCGTGGGCTAAGCCGTATTATAAGAAACTCTTT.

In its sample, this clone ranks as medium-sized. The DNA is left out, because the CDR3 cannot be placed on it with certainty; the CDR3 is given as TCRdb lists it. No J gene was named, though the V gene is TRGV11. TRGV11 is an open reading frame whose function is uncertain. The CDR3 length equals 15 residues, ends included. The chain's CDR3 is CTTVPAGLGTRKKLF.

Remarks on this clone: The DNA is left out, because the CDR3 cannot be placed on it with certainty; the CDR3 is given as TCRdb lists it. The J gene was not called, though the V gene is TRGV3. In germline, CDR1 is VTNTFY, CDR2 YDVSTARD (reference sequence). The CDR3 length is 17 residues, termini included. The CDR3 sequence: CATWDRQGNSLAVEQHF.

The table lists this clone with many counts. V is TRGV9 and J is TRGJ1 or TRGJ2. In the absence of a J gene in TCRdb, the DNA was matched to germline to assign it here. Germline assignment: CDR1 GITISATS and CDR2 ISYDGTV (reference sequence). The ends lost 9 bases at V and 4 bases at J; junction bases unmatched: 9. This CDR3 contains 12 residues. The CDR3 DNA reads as TGTGCCTTGGCGCAGGTGTATTATAAGAAACTCTTT. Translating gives CALAQVYYKKLF.

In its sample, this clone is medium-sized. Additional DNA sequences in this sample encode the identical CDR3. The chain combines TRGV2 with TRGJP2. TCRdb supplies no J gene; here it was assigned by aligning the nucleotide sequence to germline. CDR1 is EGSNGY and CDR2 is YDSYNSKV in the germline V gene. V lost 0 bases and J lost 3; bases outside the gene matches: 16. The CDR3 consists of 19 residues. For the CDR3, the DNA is TGTGCCACCTGGGACGGGCGGGCTATATATAGTGGTAGTGATTGGATCAAGACGTTT. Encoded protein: CATWDGRAIYSGSDWIKTF.

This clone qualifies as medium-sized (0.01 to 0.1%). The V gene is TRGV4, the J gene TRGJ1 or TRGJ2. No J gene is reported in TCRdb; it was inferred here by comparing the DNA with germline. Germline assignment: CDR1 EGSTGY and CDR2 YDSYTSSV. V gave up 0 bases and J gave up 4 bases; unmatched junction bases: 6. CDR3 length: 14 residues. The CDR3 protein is CATWDGLQYYKKLF. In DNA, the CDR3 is TGTGCCACCTGGGATGGGCTCCAGTATTATAAGAAACTCTTT.

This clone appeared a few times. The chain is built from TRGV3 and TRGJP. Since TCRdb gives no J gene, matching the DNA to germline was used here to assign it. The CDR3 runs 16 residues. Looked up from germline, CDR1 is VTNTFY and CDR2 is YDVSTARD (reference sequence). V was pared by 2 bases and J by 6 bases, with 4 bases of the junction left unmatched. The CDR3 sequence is CATWDTTELGKKIKVF. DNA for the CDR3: TGTGCCACCTGGGACACTACAGAGTTGGGCAAAAAAATCAAGGTATTT.

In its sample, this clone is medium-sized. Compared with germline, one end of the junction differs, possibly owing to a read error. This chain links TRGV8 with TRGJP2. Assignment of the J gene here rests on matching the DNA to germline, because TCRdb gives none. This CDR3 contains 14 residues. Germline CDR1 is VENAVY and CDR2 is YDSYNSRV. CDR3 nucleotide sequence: TGTGCCACCTGGGATATGGGTAGGGATTGGATCAAGACGTTT. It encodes CATWDMGRDWIKTF.

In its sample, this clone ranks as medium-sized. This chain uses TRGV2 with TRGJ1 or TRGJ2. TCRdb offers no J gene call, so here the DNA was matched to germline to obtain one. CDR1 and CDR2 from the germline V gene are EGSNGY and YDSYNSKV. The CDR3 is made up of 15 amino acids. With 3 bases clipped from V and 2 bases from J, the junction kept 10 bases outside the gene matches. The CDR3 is CATWDRMRDYYKKLF. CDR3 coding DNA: TGTGCCACCTGGGACAGGATGAGGGATTATTATAAGAAACTCTTT.

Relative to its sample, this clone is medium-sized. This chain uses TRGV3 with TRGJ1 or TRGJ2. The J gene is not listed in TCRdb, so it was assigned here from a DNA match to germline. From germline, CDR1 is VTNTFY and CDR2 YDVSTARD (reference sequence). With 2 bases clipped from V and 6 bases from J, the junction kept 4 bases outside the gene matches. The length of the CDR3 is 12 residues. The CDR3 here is CATWDIGYKKLF. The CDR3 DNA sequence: TGTGCCACCTGGGACATTGGTTATAAGAAACTCTTT.

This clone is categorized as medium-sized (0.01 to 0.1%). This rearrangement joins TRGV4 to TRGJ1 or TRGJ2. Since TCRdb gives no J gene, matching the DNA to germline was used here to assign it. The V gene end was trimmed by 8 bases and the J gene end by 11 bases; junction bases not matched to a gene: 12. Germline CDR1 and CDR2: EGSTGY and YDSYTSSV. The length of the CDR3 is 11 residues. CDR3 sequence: CATSTELEKLF. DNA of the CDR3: TGTGCCACCTCCACCGAATTAGAGAAACTCTTT.

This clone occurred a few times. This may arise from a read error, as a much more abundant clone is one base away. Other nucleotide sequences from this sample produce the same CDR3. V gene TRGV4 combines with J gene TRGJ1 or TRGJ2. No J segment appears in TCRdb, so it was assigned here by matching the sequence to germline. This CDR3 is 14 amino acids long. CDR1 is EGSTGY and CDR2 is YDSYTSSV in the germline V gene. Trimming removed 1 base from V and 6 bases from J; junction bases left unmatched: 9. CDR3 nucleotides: TGTGCCACCTGGGATGGCGAGAGAGGTTATAAGAAACTCTTT. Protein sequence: CATWDGERGYKKLF.

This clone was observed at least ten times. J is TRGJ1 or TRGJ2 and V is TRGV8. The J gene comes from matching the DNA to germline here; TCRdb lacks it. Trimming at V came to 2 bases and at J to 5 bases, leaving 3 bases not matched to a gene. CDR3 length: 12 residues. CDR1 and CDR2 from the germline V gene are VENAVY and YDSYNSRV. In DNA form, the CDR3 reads TGTGCCACCTGGGATAATGATTATAAGAAACTCTTT. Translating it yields CATWDNDYKKLF.

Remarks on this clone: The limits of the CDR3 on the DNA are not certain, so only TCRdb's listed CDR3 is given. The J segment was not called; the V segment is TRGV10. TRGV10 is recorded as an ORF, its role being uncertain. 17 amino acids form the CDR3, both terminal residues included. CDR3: CAAWEGIRNSLAVEQHF.

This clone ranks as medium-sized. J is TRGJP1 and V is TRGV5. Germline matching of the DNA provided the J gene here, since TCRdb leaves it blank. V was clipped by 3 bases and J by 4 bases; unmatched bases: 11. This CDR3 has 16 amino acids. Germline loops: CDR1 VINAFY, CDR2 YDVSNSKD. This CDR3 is CATWDGFSITGWFKIF. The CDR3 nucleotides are TGTGCCACCTGGGACGGTTTTAGTATCACTGGTTGGTTCAAGATATTT.

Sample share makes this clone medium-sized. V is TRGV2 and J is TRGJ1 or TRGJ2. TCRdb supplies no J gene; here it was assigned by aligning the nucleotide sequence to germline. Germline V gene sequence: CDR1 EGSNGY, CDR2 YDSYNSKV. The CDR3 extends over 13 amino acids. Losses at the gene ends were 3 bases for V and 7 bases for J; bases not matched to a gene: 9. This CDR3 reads CATWDRHQYKKLF. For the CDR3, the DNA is TGTGCCACCTGGGACCGGCATCAATATAAGAAACTCTTT.

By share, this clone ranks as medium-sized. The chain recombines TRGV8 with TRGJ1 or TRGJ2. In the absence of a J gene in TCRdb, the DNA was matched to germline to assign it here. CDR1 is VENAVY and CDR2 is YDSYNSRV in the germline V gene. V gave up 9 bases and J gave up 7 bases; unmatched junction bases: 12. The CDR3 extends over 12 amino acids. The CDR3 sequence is CATDMSIYKKLF. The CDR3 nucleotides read TGTGCCACCGACATGTCTATATATAAGAAACTCTTT.

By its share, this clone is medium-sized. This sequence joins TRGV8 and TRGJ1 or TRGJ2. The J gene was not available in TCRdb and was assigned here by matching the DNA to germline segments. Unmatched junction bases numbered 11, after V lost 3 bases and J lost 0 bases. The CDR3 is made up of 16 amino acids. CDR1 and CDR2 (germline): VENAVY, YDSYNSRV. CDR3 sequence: CATWDEAPSNYYKKLF. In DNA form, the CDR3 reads TGTGCCACCTGGGATGAGGCCCCGTCGAATTATTATAAGAAACTCTTT.

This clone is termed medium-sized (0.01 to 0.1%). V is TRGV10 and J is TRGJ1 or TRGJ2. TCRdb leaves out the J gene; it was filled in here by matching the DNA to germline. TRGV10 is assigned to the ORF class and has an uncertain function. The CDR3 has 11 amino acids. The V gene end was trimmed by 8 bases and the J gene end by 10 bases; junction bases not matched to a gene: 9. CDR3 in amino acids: CAAWDLGKKLF. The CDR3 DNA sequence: TGTGCTGCGTGGGATTTGGGGAAGAAACTCTTT.

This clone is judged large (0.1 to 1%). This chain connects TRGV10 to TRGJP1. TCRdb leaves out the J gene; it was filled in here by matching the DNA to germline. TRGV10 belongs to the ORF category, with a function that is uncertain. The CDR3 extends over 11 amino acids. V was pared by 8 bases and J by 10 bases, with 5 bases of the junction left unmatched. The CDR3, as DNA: TGTGCTGCGTGGGTGGTTTGGTTCAAGATATTT. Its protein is CAAWVVWFKIF.

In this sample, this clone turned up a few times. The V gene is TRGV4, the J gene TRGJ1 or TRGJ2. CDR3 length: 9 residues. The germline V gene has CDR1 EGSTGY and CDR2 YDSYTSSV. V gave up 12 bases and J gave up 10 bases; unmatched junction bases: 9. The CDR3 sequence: CAPALKKLF. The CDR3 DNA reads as TGTGCCCCCGCCTTAAAGAAACTCTTT.